Each of the 28 T cell receptor beta chains below was sequenced from the same sample in a study of blood T cell repertoires in COVID-19. Clones were sequenced by immunoSEQ multiplex PCR, and TCRdb holds only the in-frame ones, with some missing. This sample has more than 110,000 clones, with roughly 84% found just once. Specimen: PBMCs or T cells enriched from blood (not recorded which). The receptors were sampled from a man in his forties with acute COVID-19.

This chain's CDR3 is CASSSGTGQIEQYF. The CDR3 coding sequence is TGTGCCAGCAGTTCCGGGACAGGGCAAATCGAGCAGTACTTC. The chain recombines TRBV27 with TRBJ2-7; 9 bases are a match to TRBD1. The trim removed 4 bases at V and 6 bases at J, leaving 7 bases unmatched. The germline V gene encodes CDR1 MNHEY and CDR2 SMNVEV (reference sequence). The CDR3 runs to 14 residues.

CDR3 sequence reads: CASSEKTVEDYGYTF. For the CDR3, the DNA is TGTGCCAGCAGTGAAAAGACAGTAGAAGACTATGGCTACACCTTC. The chain employs TRBV2 and TRBJ1-2; a possible D gene is TRBD1 (5 bases). Germline V lookup: CDR1 SNHLY, CDR2 FYNNEI. Trimming removed 2 bases at V and 3 bases at J, with 13 bases between. The CDR3 consists of 15 residues.

At least ten counts were recorded for this clone. The chain recombines TRBV19 with TRBJ2-7; a weak D match, TRBD2 (5 bases). The CDR3 loop spans 13 amino acids. Germline CDR1 reads LNHDA; CDR2 reads SQIVND (reference sequence). Trimming stripped 6 bases from V and 0 bases from J, with 9 bases between. The CDR3 nucleotides read TGTGCCAGTAGCCTAGCAGACTCCTACGAGCAGTACTTC. It encodes CASSLADSYEQYF. Full variable domain (missing parts from reference TRBV19 and TRBJ2-7): DGGITQSPKYLFRKEGQNVTLSCEQNLNHDAMYWYRQDPGQGLRLIYYSQIVNDFQKGDIAEGYSVSREKKESFPLTVTSAQKNPTAFYLCASSLADSYEQYFGPGTRLTVT.

The V gene is TRBV4-1, the J gene TRBJ2-7; 7 bases map to TRBD1. The germline V gene has CDR1 MGHRA and CDR2 YSYEKL. The CDR3 runs 15 residues. The junction had 9 bases not matched to a gene; V was cut back by 1 base and J by 6 bases. The CDR3 nucleotides are TGCGCCAGCAGCCAAGGCCCACAGGGGATGCGCGAGCAGTACTTC. This encodes CASSQGPQGMREQYF.

There are a few counts of this clone. This rearrangement joins TRBV2 to TRBJ2-3, with 10 bases that match TRBD2. This CDR3 contains 15 residues. Germline loops: CDR1 SNHLY, CDR2 FYNNEI. Germline trimming cut 6 bases from V and 11 bases from J; bases unmatched to any gene: 14. For the CDR3, the DNA is TGTGCCAGCAGCGACCAGAGCGGGAGGGGTTTTAAGCAGTATTTT. Translated, it gives CASSDQSGRGFKQYF.

The chain is built from TRBV7-8 and TRBJ2-7; D call uncertain. Germline loops: CDR1 SGHVS, CDR2 FQNEAQ. V shed 4 bases and J shed 3 bases, with 10 bases lying between them. The CDR3 extends over 13 amino acids. CDR3 nucleotides: TGTGCCAGCAGCTCCGACGGGTACTACGAGCAGTACTTC. The encoded protein is CASSSDGYYEQYF.

J is TRBJ2-1 and V is TRBV18; the match to TRBD2 covers 9 bases. The CDR3 spans 15 residues. Germline V gives CDR1 KGHSH, CDR2 LQKENI. J gave up 3 bases and V 6 bases, and 6 bases lay outside the gene matches. The CDR3 here is CASSLGTSSYNEQFF. The CDR3 DNA follows: TGTGCCAGCTCGCTTGGGACTAGCAGCTACAATGAGCAGTTCTTC.

This clone was detected once. The chain uses TRBV5-1 and TRBJ2-2, with D possibly TRBD1 on 5 matching bases. The germline V gene has CDR1 SGHRS and CDR2 YFSETQ. V was trimmed by 0 bases and J by 3 bases, leaving 9 bases between them. This CDR3 is 15 amino acids long. The CDR3 sequence: CASSLAQGDTGELFF. CDR3 bases: TGCGCCAGCAGCTTGGCCCAGGGTGACACCGGGGAGCTGTTTTTT.

This clone was observed once. This chain uses TRBV3-1 (or the pseudogene TRBV3-2) with TRBJ1-1, with 7 bases aligning to TRBD1. V trimming: 4 bases; J trimming: 1 base; junction bases outside the gene matches: 15. Germline-derived CDR1 and CDR2 are LGHDT and YNNKEL (reference sequence). This CDR3 contains 18 residues. In nucleotides, the CDR3 is TGTGCCAGCAGCCCGCTGGGGACAGTGGAATTTAAGAACACTGAAGCTTTCTTT. Amino acid sequence: CASSPLGTVEFKNTEAFF.

The chain is built from TRBV28 and TRBJ2-1; D is perhaps TRBD2 (6 bases). The V end was cut by 5 bases, the J end by 6 bases, with 14 bases between. This CDR3 region has 14 residues. Per germline, CDR1 MDHEN and CDR2 SYDVKM. The CDR3 DNA follows: TGTGCCAGCAGTGGGTGGGACTTGGGCAATGAGCAGTTCTTC. It yields the protein CASSGWDLGNEQFF. The complete variable domain, with remaining parts taken from reference TRBV28 and TRBJ2-1, reads DVKVTQSSRYLVKRTGEKVFLECVQDMDHENMFWYRQDPGLGLRLIYFSYDVKMKEKGDIPEGYSVSREKKERFSLILESASTNQTSMYLCASSGWDLGNEQFFGPGTRLTVL.

The J gene is TRBJ2-1, the V gene TRBV5-5, with 8 bases matching TRBD2. CDR1 and CDR2 from the germline V gene are SGHKS and YYEKEE (reference sequence). J lost 10 bases, V lost 0 bases, and 6 bases had no gene match. This CDR3 is 14 amino acids long. The CDR3 region has the DNA TGTGCCAGCAGCTTGGCCCCGGGGGGGAGGGAGCAGTTCTTC. It codes for CASSLAPGGREQFF.

The chain recombines TRBV3-1 (or the pseudogene TRBV3-2) with TRBJ2-7; maybe TRBD2 (5 bases). Trimming took off 5 bases at V and 3 bases at J, with 11 bases between the two ends. In germline, CDR1 is LGHDT, CDR2 YNNKEL (reference sequence). The CDR3 consists of 13 residues. CDR3 residues: CASSSGVGYEQYF. CDR3 DNA: TGTGCCAGCAGCTCCGGGGTGGGCTACGAGCAGTACTTC.

The chain combines TRBV3-1 (or the pseudogene TRBV3-2) with TRBJ2-7; D not certain. This CDR3 is built from 12 residues. V lost 0 bases and J lost 3, with 3 bases in between. Germline CDR1 and CDR2: LGHDT and YNNKEL (reference sequence). The chain's CDR3 is CASSQDSYEQYF. The CDR3 DNA reads as TGTGCCAGCAGCCAAGATAGCTACGAGCAGTACTTC.

This chain links TRBV6-5 with TRBJ2-5, with D unclear. The CDR3 is 13 residues long. Germline CDR1 reads MNHEY; CDR2 reads SVGAGI. Trimming removed 6 bases from V and 5 bases from J, with 13 bases in between. The CDR3 loop is CASSALARETQYF. CDR3 in DNA: TGTGCCAGCAGCGCACTTGCGCGGGAGACCCAGTACTTC.

The chain employs TRBV6-6 and TRBJ1-5, with no clear D. The CDR3 loop spans 17 amino acids. The germline V gene has CDR1 MNHNY and CDR2 SVGAGI (reference sequence). With 5 bases removed from V and 4 bases from J, the gap between germline ends came to 21 bases. The CDR3: CASSRTLGGVFNQPQHF. CDR3 coding DNA: TGTGCCAGCAGTCGGACTCTTGGCGGGGTCTTTAATCAGCCCCAGCATTTT.

The V and J genes are TRBV15 and TRBJ2-5; perhaps TRBD2 as D (6 bases). This CDR3 has 14 residues. The V gene's germline CDR1 is LNHNV and CDR2 YYDKDF (reference sequence). Trimming stripped 3 bases from V and 2 bases from J, with 10 bases between. The CDR3: CATSRSREQETQYF. CDR3 bases: TGTGCCACCAGCAGGAGCCGGGAGCAAGAGACCCAGTACTTC.

This chain uses TRBV5-1 with TRBJ2-7; TRBD1 matches at 8 bases. This CDR3 has 14 amino acids. Germline V gene sequence: CDR1 SGHRS, CDR2 YFSETQ. V was clipped by 9 bases and J by 2 bases; unmatched bases: 10. In nucleotides, the CDR3 is TGCGCCACCAAGAACGGACAGGGACCCTACGAGCAGTACTTC. Translation: CATKNGQGPYEQYF.

The chain couples TRBV7-2 to TRBJ1-2, with D maybe TRBD1 (6 bases). CDR1 SGHTA and CDR2 FQGNSA come from the germline V gene. V lost 5 bases and J lost 6, with 13 bases in between. This CDR3 is built from 13 residues. The CDR3 DNA is TGTGCCAGCAGCCGAGGGGGGGGAGATGGCTACACCTTC. It is translated as CASSRGGGDGYTF.

This rearrangement joins TRBV28 to TRBJ2-5; TRBD2 matches 9 bases. The CDR3 is 15 residues long. V gave up 8 bases and J gave up 5 bases; unmatched junction bases: 12. Germline values: CDR1 MDHEN, CDR2 SYDVKM. The chain's CDR3 is CASGVYAGGYETQYF. DNA of the CDR3: TGTGCCAGCGGGGTTTATGCGGGAGGGTACGAGACCCAGTACTTC.

This clone was counted between two and nine times. The chain recombines TRBV10-2 with TRBJ2-7, with 11 bases lining up with TRBD2. V lost 4 bases, J lost 2 bases, and 1 base stayed unmatched. Germline values: CDR1 WSHSY, CDR2 SAAADI. CDR3 size: 14 residues. The CDR3 loop is CASSGLAGPYEQYF. In DNA form, the CDR3 reads TGCGCCAGCAGTGGACTAGCGGGACCCTACGAGCAGTACTTC.

CDR3 bases: TGTGCCACCAATAATGAGGCCGATTATCAGCCCCAGCATTTT. Its protein product is CATNNEADYQPQHF. The V gene is TRBV6-5, the J gene TRBJ1-5; D call uncertain. The length of the CDR3 is 14 residues. V was trimmed by 10 bases and J by 5 bases, leaving 18 bases between them. Germline V gives CDR1 MNHEY, CDR2 SVGAGI.

The CDR3 region has the DNA TGTGCCAGTAGCCTAGGACAGCGGATTGAAAAACTGTTTTTT. Amino acid sequence: CASSLGQRIEKLFF. The chain couples TRBV19 to TRBJ1-4; D possibly corresponds to TRBD1 (6 bases). Germline V lookup: CDR1 LNHDA, CDR2 SQIVND (reference sequence). V lost 6 bases, J lost 7 bases, and 15 bases lay in between. This CDR3 has 14 residues.

The chain carries TRBV5-5 and TRBJ2-7; 7 nucleotides agree with TRBD1. Trimming at V came to 0 bases and at J to 5 bases, leaving 11 bases not matched to a gene. Germline V CDR1 and CDR2: SGHKS, YYEKEE (reference sequence). This CDR3 region has 16 residues. The CDR3 spells CASSLVMDRIVHEQYF. CDR3 in DNA: TGTGCCAGCAGCTTGGTAATGGACAGGATAGTCCACGAGCAGTACTTC. Using reference TRBV5-5 and TRBJ2-7 for the parts outside the CDR3, the full variable domain is DAGVTQSPTHLIKTRGQQVTLRCSPISGHKSVSWYQQVLGQGPQFIFQYYEKEERGRGNFPDRFSARQFPNYSSELNVNALLLGDSALYLCASSLVMDRIVHEQYFGPGTRLTVT.

The rearrangement links TRBV9 to TRBJ1-1, with 8 bases identical to TRBD1. The germline CDR1 and CDR2 sequences are SGDLS and YYNGEE. The CDR3 covers 13 residues. With 2 bases clipped from V and 4 bases from J, the junction kept 1 base outside the gene matches. DNA of the CDR3: TGTGCCAGCAGCGTGACAGGGGCCACTGAAGCTTTCTTT. This gives the protein CASSVTGATEAFF. The full variable domain, completed using reference TRBV9 and TRBJ1-1, is DSGVTQTPKHLITATGQRVTLRCSPRSGDLSVYWYQQSLDQGLQFLIQYYNGEERAKGNILERFSAQQFPDLHSELNLSSLELGDSALYFCASSVTGATEAFFGQGTRLTVV.

The chain links TRBV28 to TRBJ1-3; possibly TRBD1 for D (5 bases). Germline V gene data show CDR1 as MDHEN and CDR2 as SYDVKM. Trimming took 6 bases from V and 4 from J, leaving 7 bases between them. The CDR3 sequence is 12 residues long. The CDR3 coding sequence is TGTGCCAGCAGCGGGGGGGGAAACACCATATATTTT. It specifies CASSGGGNTIYF.

This clone turned up a few times. The chain uses TRBV7-9 and TRBJ2-3; 7 bases fit TRBD1. The CDR3 loop spans 15 amino acids. After removal of 5 bases from V and 6 bases from J, the junction contained 11 bases not matched to a gene. The germline CDR1 and CDR2 sequences are SEHNR and FQNEAQ (reference sequence). CDR3 coding DNA: TGTGCCAGCAGCGAGACAGGGAACGACCTGGATACGCAGTATTTT. It is translated as CASSETGNDLDTQYF.

The chain carries TRBV4-3 and TRBJ2-5, with 7 bases lining up with TRBD2. Germline V CDR1 and CDR2: LGHNA, YSLEER. The V segment lost 4 bases and the J segment 5 bases; nucleotides outside the gene matches: 10. This CDR3 comprises 15 residues. The CDR3 nucleotides read TGCGCCAGCAGCCCCCTTTACGGGGGGATGGAGACCCAGTACTTC. It encodes CASSPLYGGMETQYF.

This rearrangement joins TRBV4-1 to TRBJ2-5; maybe TRBD2 (5 bases). Trimming stripped 1 base from V and 5 bases from J, with 11 bases between. The CDR3 totals 14 residues. Germline loops: CDR1 MGHRA, CDR2 YSYEKL. The chain's CDR3 is CASSQGPGTETQYF. DNA for the CDR3: TGCGCCAGCAGCCAAGGTCCGGGAACGGAGACCCAGTACTTC.